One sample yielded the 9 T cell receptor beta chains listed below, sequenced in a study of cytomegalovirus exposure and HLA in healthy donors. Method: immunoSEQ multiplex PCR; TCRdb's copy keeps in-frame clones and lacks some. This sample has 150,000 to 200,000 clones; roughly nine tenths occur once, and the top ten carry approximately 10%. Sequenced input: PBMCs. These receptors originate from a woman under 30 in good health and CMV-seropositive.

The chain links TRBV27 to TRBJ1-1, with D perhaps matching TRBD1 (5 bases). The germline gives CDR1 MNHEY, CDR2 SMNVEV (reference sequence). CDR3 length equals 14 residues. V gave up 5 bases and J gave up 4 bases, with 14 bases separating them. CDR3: CASSGQGVPTEAFF. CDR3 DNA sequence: TGTGCCAGCAGTGGCCAAGGGGTCCCCACTGAAGCTTTCTTT.

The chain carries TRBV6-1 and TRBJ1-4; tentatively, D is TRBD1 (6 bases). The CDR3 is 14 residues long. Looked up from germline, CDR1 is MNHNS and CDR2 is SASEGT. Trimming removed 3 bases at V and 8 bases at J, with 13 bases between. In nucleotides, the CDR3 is TGTGCCAGCAGTGATTGGGGGCTTGAAGAAAAACTGTTTTTT. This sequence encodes CASSDWGLEEKLFF.

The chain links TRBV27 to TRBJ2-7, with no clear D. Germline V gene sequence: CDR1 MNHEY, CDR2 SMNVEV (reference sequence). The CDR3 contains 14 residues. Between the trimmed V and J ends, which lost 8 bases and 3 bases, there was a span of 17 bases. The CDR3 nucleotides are TGTGCCAGCGGCCTTTCGATGGTAAACTACGAGCAGTACTTC. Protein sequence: CASGLSMVNYEQYF.

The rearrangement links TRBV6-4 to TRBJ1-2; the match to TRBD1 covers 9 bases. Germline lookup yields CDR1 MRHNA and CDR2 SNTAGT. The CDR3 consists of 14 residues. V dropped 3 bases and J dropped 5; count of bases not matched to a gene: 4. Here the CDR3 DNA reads TGTGCCAGCAGTGAGGGGACAGGGTTGTATGGCTACACCTTC. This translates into CASSEGTGLYGYTF.

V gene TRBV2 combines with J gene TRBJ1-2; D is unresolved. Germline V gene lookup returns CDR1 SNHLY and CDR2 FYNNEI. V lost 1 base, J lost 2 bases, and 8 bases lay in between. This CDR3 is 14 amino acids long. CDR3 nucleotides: TGTGCCAGCAGTGAAGTGCAGGTGAACTATGGCTACACCTTC. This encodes CASSEVQVNYGYTF. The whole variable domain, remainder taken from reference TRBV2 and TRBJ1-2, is EPEVTQTPSHQVTQMGQEVILRCVPISNHLYFYWYRQILGQKVEFLVSFYNNEISEKSEIFDDQFSVERPDGSNFTLKIRSTKLEDSAMYFCASSEVQVNYGYTFGSGTRLTVV.

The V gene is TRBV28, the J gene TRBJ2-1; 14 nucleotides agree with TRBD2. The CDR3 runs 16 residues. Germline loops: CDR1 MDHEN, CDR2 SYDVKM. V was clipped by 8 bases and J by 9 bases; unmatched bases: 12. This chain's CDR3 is CASHRGTSGRRGEQFF. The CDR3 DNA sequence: TGTGCCAGCCACCGCGGGACTAGCGGGAGACGAGGTGAGCAGTTCTTC.

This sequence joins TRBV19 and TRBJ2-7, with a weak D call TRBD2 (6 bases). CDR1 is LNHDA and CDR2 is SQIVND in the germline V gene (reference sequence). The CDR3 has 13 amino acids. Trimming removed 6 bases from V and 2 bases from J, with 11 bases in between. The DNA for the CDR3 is TGTGCCAGTAGGGGCGGGATCGCCTACGAGCAGTACTTC. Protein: CASRGGIAYEQYF.

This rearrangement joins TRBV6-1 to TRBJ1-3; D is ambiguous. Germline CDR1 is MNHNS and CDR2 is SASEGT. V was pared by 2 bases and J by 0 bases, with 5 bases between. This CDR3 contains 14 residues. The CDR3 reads CASSEHSSGNTIYF. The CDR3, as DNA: TGTGCCAGCAGTGAACACAGCTCTGGAAACACCATATATTTT.

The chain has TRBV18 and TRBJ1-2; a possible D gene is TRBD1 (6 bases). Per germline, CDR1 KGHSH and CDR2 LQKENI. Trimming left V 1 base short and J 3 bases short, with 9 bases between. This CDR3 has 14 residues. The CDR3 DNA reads TGTGCCAGCTCACCACAGCAGGGGCACTATGGCTACACCTTC. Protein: CASSPQQGHYGYTF.